The 11 T cell receptor beta chains below all came from one sample that was sequenced in a study of CD8 T cells in ankylosing spondylitis. TCRdb itself ran the 5' RACE reads through MiXCR, one entry per CDR3 protein. The sample has about 140,000 distinct CDR3 sequences, more than 5.5% seen once. Sequenced sample: blood, either unsorted or a sorted T cell fraction (not recorded which). These receptors were obtained from a female donor with ankylosing spondylitis or in good health (not recorded which).

This clonotype appeared many times. The chain is built from TRBV6-1 and TRBJ2-5; D is perhaps TRBD1 (5 bases). Germline CDR1 and CDR2: MNHNS and SASEGT. The CDR3 covers 14 residues. Trimming pared 5 bases from V and 6 bases from J, leaving 16 bases between. In DNA, the CDR3 is TGTGCCAGCAGTCCGACAGACAACGGAAAGACCCAGTACTTC. Translation: CASSPTDNGKTQYF.

This clonotype was counted many times. The gene calls are TRBV6-1 and TRBJ2-3; the D call may be TRBD1 or TRBD2 (6 bases each). Germline-derived CDR1 and CDR2 are MNHNS and SASEGT. Trimming shortened V by 7 bases and J by 3 bases, and 17 bases separated the two germline ends. The CDR3 has 15 amino acids. The CDR3 spells CASIPRGPPTDTQYF. For the CDR3, the DNA is TGTGCCAGCATCCCACGGGGGCCCCCGACAGATACGCAGTATTTT.

Many counts were recorded for this clonotype. The chain recombines TRBV5-6 with TRBJ1-5; no reliable D call. The CDR3 has 12 amino acids. Deletions cut 4 bases from V and 4 bases from J, with 6 bases between. Germline CDR1 reads SGHDT; CDR2 reads YYEEEE. The CDR3 DNA reads TGTGCCAGCAGCCGTCTAAATCAGCCCCAGCATTTT. Its protein is CASSRLNQPQHF. The variable domain in full, completed from reference TRBV5-6 and TRBJ1-5, reads DAGVTQSPTHLIKTRGQQVTLRCSPKSGHDTVSWYQQALGQGPQFIFQYYEEEERQRGNFPDRFSGHQFPNYSSELNVNALLLGDSALYLCASSRLNQPQHFGDGTRLSIL.

At least ten counts were recorded for this clonotype. This chain connects TRBV30 to TRBJ2-1, with D unclear. The CDR3 is made up of 11 amino acids. V was shortened by 0 bases and J by 4 bases, with 1 base between the two germline ends. Germline-derived CDR1 and CDR2 are GTSNPN and SVGIG (reference sequence). CDR3 in amino acids: CAWSVYNEQFF. The CDR3 coding sequence is TGTGCCTGGAGTGTGTACAATGAGCAGTTCTTC.

At least ten counts were recorded for this clonotype. This rearrangement joins TRBV4-3 to TRBJ2-6; D gene uncertain. There are 17 residues in the CDR3. CDR1 LGHNA and CDR2 YSLEER come from the germline V gene. V gave up 0 bases and J gave up 2 bases, with 11 bases separating them. CDR3 sequence: CASSQDSRPPGANVLTF. CDR3 coding DNA: TGCGCCAGCAGCCAAGATAGCAGGCCCCCTGGGGCCAACGTCCTGACTTTC.

This clonotype turned up a few times. This chain joins TRBV7-2 and TRBJ2-3; TRBD2 agrees at 9 bases. After removal of 3 bases from V and 9 bases from J, the junction contained 13 bases not matched to a gene. This CDR3 is 16 amino acids long. CDR1 is SGHTA and CDR2 is FQGNSA in the germline V gene. CDR3 DNA: TGTGCCAGCAGCTTGACCCTAGCGGGGTCCCAGCGAACGCAGTATTTT. Protein sequence: CASSLTLAGSQRTQYF.

This clonotype was detected many times. The chain carries TRBV12-3 or TRBV12-4 and TRBJ1-4, with 7 bases matching TRBD1. The CDR3 is made up of 14 amino acids. V lost 5 bases, J lost 5 bases, and 5 bases stayed unmatched. The CDR3 sequence: CASSGRGRNEKLFF. The CDR3 coding sequence is TGTGCCAGCAGTGGCAGGGGGAGGAATGAAAAACTGTTTTTT.

This clonotype was picked up a small number of times. The V gene is TRBV18, the J gene TRBJ2-5; D possibly corresponds to TRBD1 (6 bases). Germline V CDR1 and CDR2: KGHSH, LQKENI. V lost 6 bases and J lost 5, with 13 bases in between. The CDR3 is 13 residues long. The CDR3 sequence is CASSNTGYETQYF. Here the CDR3 DNA reads TGTGCCAGCTCCAACACAGGGTACGAGACCCAGTACTTC.

The V call is TRBV20-1, the J call TRBJ2-7; 10 nucleotides match TRBD1. The V segment lost 4 bases and the J segment 1 base; nucleotides outside the gene matches: 7. The CDR3 is 15 residues long. From germline, CDR1 is DFQATT and CDR2 SNEGSKA (reference sequence). DNA of the CDR3: TGCAGTGCTAACCCACCGGGACAGGGGTCCTACGAGCAGTACTTC. As protein: CSANPPGQGSYEQYF.

This clonotype was counted at least ten times. Here the CDR3 reads CASSLGGPGLYNEQFF. In DNA form, the CDR3 reads TGTGCCAGCAGCTTGGGAGGGCCCGGCCTCTACAATGAGCAGTTCTTC. The rearrangement joins TRBV5-5 to TRBJ2-1; D possibly corresponds to TRBD2 (5 bases). V lost 0 bases and J 3 bases, leaving 13 bases between the germline ends. CDR3 size: 16 residues. CDR1 and CDR2 from the germline V gene are SGHKS and YYEKEE (reference sequence).

This clonotype came up many times. The rearrangement uses TRBV5-1 and TRBJ2-1, with TRBD2 as a possible D gene (6 bases). The CDR3 runs to 16 residues. From germline, CDR1 is SGHRS and CDR2 YFSETQ. The ends were cut back, 4 bases at V and 0 bases at J, with 14 bases in the middle. The CDR3 bases are TGCGCCAGCAGCAGACGGGACTTTAGCTCCTACAATGAGCAGTTCTTC. Protein: CASSRRDFSSYNEQFF.